The following is a T cell receptor (beta chain) sequence with its context. There is no known antigen for this receptor. There are no base qualities to consult, and no much larger clone falls within one base. The CDR3 covers 15 residues, taking in both the cysteine and the phenylalanine. The entry retains the CDR3 DNA only, 45 bases that are in frame from base 1. V is pruned by 5 bases and J by 4 bases, leaving 5 bases of the junction without a gene match. CDR1 and CDR2 were assigned from the germline V gene as MDHEN and SYDVKM. This sample was included in a study of T cell responses to AZD1222 COVID-19 vaccine (dated by TCRdb to 2020 to 2023). At the level of the whole study: A total of approximately 230 trial participants underwent TCR sequencing, of whom some 210 received two doses of AZD1222 and approximately 25 received two doses of the MenACWY control vaccine. Trial participants were enrolled into age subgroups of 18-55, 56-69 and 70-plus years, which contained approximately 150, 28 and 58 TCR-sequenced participants, respectively.

The time point label of this sample denotes: about 28 days (+/-7) after the second vaccine dose. The treatment or condition label, read with the paper, signifies: meningococcal conjugate vaccine given as trial control. Vaccinee samples came from UK trials COV001 and COV002, including a single-blind randomized controlled phase 2/3 trial of AZD1222 (ChAdOx1 nCoV-19) in healthy adults. For TCRbeta chain sequencing, PBMC samples were collected from trial participants at day 0 and at day 28 after the second dose. The CDR3 regions of human TCRbeta chains were analyzed by immunosequencing. The source study handled its data this way. Repertoire TCRs were checked for matches against a reference library of SARS-CoV-2-specific TCRs that had been generated using the MIRA antigen-specificity platform. Breadth meant the fraction of unique TCRs that were SARS-CoV-2-associated, whereas depth meant the fraction of total T cells that were SARS-CoV-2-associated. Using the MIRA data, each spike-specific TCR was mapped to the spike region that the TCR reacts to and placed in a CD4 or CD8 class. Log10-transformed breadth and depth values were compared by one-way ANOVA with Sidak's multiple comparisons tests. In its TCRdb copy, this immuneACCESS table keeps in-frame sequences only and misses some clones. Where compared with another copy, unresolved V genes explain less than half of these, and the others have no known cause. The V and J calls and clone size come from that table; D and trimming were worked out from the DNA. The sample includes some 120,000 clones, with over 75% observed a single time. The ten largest clones take up 4% to 4.5% of the sample.

Findings and caveats that apply to the study as a whole: Participants were mostly white British, with more females than males. The authors suggested clonal diversity may have been underestimated. The 56-69-year group was small, and its depth increase did not reach significance, likely because of low power. The whole spike protein was spanned by vaccine-associated CD4 TCRs, and dominant responses were seen in regions 160-218 and 743-854. Only five or six AZD1222 recipients were SARS-CoV-2 seropositive at baseline, limiting conclusions about previously exposed vaccinees. Because no samples from the day 14 peak response were available, repertoires could be characterized only after the peak T cell response. A significant rise in spike-specific TCR breadth and depth was observed after two AZD1222 doses relative to day 0 and relative to MenACWY recipients. Reportedly, close to half of the unique spike-specific TCRs recognized epitopes lying outside the regions that are mutated in the B.1.351 and B.1.1.7 variants.

The receptor comes from an adult who received the MenACWY meningococcal vaccine as a control. Material: peripheral blood, obtained 28 days after the second dose of the MenACWY control vaccine. Recombination joined TRBV28 with TRBJ1-2; TRBD1 matches 12 bases in the middle. CDR3 loop: CASSAGTGGLYGYTF. The DNA sequence follows: TGTGCCAGCAGTGCAGGGACAGGGGGCCTCTATGGCTACACCTTC.